These 17 T cell receptor beta chains originate from one sample sequenced in a study of blood T cell repertoires in COVID-19. Measured with immunoSEQ multiplex PCR; TCRdb has only the in-frame clones, and not every one. The sample lists 140,000 to 150,000 clones; 84% were seen once. The sequenced material came from peripheral blood. These receptors were collected from a young man with COVID-19, enrolled during active disease.

The chain links TRBV28 to TRBJ2-1; D gene uncertain. V lost 3 bases and J 5 bases, leaving 5 bases between the germline ends. Germline V gives CDR1 MDHEN, CDR2 SYDVKM. CDR3 length: 12 residues. The chain's CDR3 is CASSLSHNEQFF. CDR3 nucleotides: TGTGCCAGCAGTTTGAGTCACAATGAGCAGTTCTTC.

The chain combines TRBV7-6 with TRBJ1-3; D is undetermined. Between the trimmed V and J ends, which lost 2 bases and 4 bases, there was a span of 9 bases. The CDR3 covers 14 residues. Per germline, CDR1 SGHVS and CDR2 FNYEAQ. CDR3 sequence: CASSLNSEGNTIYF. Here the CDR3 DNA reads TGTGCCAGCAGCTTAAACTCGGAGGGAAACACCATATATTTT.

This chain uses TRBV28 with TRBJ1-5; tentative D call: TRBD1 (5 bases). Germline loops: CDR1 MDHEN, CDR2 SYDVKM. Trimming removed 10 bases at V and 4 bases at J, with 17 bases between. The CDR3 covers 14 residues. The CDR3 loop reads CATRRWGGNQPQHF. The DNA of the CDR3 is TGTGCCACCCGGAGGTGGGGGGGAAATCAGCCCCAGCATTTT. Full variable domain (rest looked up from reference TRBV28 and TRBJ1-5): DVKVTQSSRYLVKRTGEKVFLECVQDMDHENMFWYRQDPGLGLRLIYFSYDVKMKEKGDIPEGYSVSREKKERFSLILESASTNQTSMYLCATRRWGGNQPQHFGDGTRLSIL.

This clone has just a few counts. The chain combines TRBV10-1 with TRBJ2-7; a possible D gene is TRBD1 (6 bases). V was shortened by 5 bases and J by 5 bases, with 10 bases between the two germline ends. Germline CDR1 and CDR2: WNHNN and SYGVQD (reference sequence). The CDR3 contains 12 residues. CDR3 DNA sequence: TGCGCCAGCAGTTCGGACAGCGACGAGCAGTACTTC. This gives the protein CASSSDSDEQYF.

The chain uses TRBV6-2 or TRBV6-3 and TRBJ2-7; the D is unclear. The germline gives CDR1 MNHEY, CDR2 SVGEGT. CDR3 length: 12 residues. V dropped 4 bases and J dropped 2 bases, with 6 bases sitting between them. CDR3 region: CASSSPTYEQYF. The CDR3 region has the DNA TGTGCCAGCAGTTCCCCCACCTACGAGCAGTACTTC.

The gene calls are TRBV5-1 and TRBJ2-5, with 7 bases matching TRBD1. Germline V gives CDR1 SGHRS, CDR2 YFSETQ. The CDR3 spans 14 residues. With 0 bases clipped from V and 2 bases from J, the junction kept 1 base outside the gene matches. CDR3 residues: CASSLGDSQETQYF. DNA for the CDR3: TGCGCCAGCAGCTTGGGGGACAGTCAAGAGACCCAGTACTTC.

The rearrangement joins TRBV4-2 to TRBJ1-2; 8 nucleotides line up with TRBD1. CDR1 is LGHNA and CDR2 is YNFKEQ in the germline V gene. Germline trimming cut 1 base from V and 4 bases from J; bases unmatched to any gene: 2. This CDR3 is built from 14 residues. The CDR3 loop reads CASSQAQGAYGYTF. The CDR3 nucleotides are TGTGCCAGCAGCCAAGCTCAGGGGGCCTATGGCTACACCTTC.

The chain links TRBV11-3 to TRBJ2-2; 9 bases are shared with TRBD2. Germline V gives CDR1 SGHNT, CDR2 YENEEA. The CDR3 contains 15 residues. V trimming: 8 bases; J trimming: 4 bases; junction bases outside the gene matches: 8. The CDR3 DNA is TGTGCCAGCGGTACTAGCGGGCGGGGCACCGGGGAGCTGTTTTTT. This translates into CASGTSGRGTGELFF.

CDR3 coding DNA: TGTGCCAGCAGCTTAAGGCCCTCATCTAGCGGGGGACCTTACAATGAGCAGTTCTTC. The encoded protein is CASSLRPSSSGGPYNEQFF. The gene calls are TRBV11-2 and TRBJ2-1, with 10 bases that match TRBD2. Germline assignment: CDR1 SGHAT and CDR2 FQNNGV. The CDR3 covers 19 residues. V was clipped by 2 bases and J by 4 bases; unmatched bases: 14. Using reference TRBV11-2 and TRBJ2-1 for the parts outside the CDR3, the full variable domain is EAGVAQSPRYKIIEKRQSVAFWCNPISGHATLYWYQQILGQGPKLLIQFQNNGVVDDSQLPKDRFSAERLKGVDSTLKIQPAKLEDSAVYLCASSLRPSSSGGPYNEQFFGPGTRLTVL.

This chain links TRBV7-2 with TRBJ2-5, with a weak D call TRBD2 (5 bases). Germline CDR1 and CDR2: SGHTA and FQGNSA. V was pared by 2 bases and J by 0 bases, with 10 bases between. The CDR3 sequence is 15 residues long. The CDR3 nucleotides are TGTGCCAGCAGCTTACCGGACTGGTACCAAGAGACCCAGTACTTC. This sequence encodes CASSLPDWYQETQYF.

On this clone: Relative to the germline gene, one junction end is altered; a read error may explain this. The CDR3 sequence: CASTQGGGFAGELFF. The CDR3 nucleotides are TGCGCCAGCACCCAAGGGGGAGGATTCGCCGGGGAGCTGTTTTTT. The rearrangement uses TRBV4-1 and TRBJ2-2; the D gene could be TRBD1 or TRBD2 (6 bases each). This CDR3 contains 15 residues. Per the germline V gene, CDR1 is MGHRA and CDR2 is YSYEKL.

The chain recombines TRBV19 with TRBJ1-2; 10 bases are shared with TRBD1. The germline gives CDR1 LNHDA, CDR2 SQIVND (reference sequence). V lost 6 bases and J lost 4; bases outside the gene matches: 8. The CDR3 has 15 amino acids. The CDR3 DNA follows: TGTGCCAGTAGCCCGGGACAGGGGATGGGCTATGGCTACACCTTC. This encodes CASSPGQGMGYGYTF.

This chain connects TRBV11-2 to TRBJ2-1; TRBD2 agrees at 9 bases. Trimming cost V 1 base and J 15 bases; bases outside gene matches: 7. Per the germline V gene, CDR1 is SGHAT and CDR2 is FQNNGV. This CDR3 comprises 13 residues. CDR3 region: CASSLGLAGGPFF. CDR3 DNA: TGTGCCAGCAGCTTAGGGTTGGCGGGAGGGCCGTTCTTC.

This clone was seen only a few times. The chain employs TRBV29-1 and TRBJ2-7, with TRBD1 identical over 9 bases. Germline V gene lookup returns CDR1 SQVTM and CDR2 ANQGSEA. After removal of 7 bases from V and 3 bases from J, the junction contained 4 bases not matched to a gene. The CDR3 consists of 12 residues. The CDR3 nucleotides read TGCAGCGCGGGGACAGGGAACTACGAGCAGTACTTC. Amino acids: CSAGTGNYEQYF.

The chain employs TRBV10-2 and TRBJ1-2, with D maybe TRBD1 (5 bases). Looked up from germline, CDR1 is WSHSY and CDR2 is SAAADI. The germline V and J ends were trimmed by 3 bases and 4 bases, with 9 bases remaining between them. This CDR3 is built from 13 residues. The CDR3, as DNA: TGCGCCAGCAGTGATAGGGGTGCCTATGGCTACACCTTC. It encodes CASSDRGAYGYTF.

This chain links TRBV7-3 with TRBJ2-6; D possibly corresponds to TRBD1 (6 bases). The CDR3 has 16 amino acids. Between the trimmed V and J ends, which lost 5 bases and 0 bases, there was a span of 11 bases. Germline CDR1 reads SGHTA; CDR2 reads FQGTGA. CDR3 in amino acids: CASSPDSNSGANVLTF. The CDR3 nucleotides are TGTGCCAGCAGCCCGGACAGCAACTCTGGGGCCAACGTCCTGACTTTC.

The CDR3 sequence: CASSPQRDTYGYTF. CDR3 sequence (DNA): TGTGCCAGCAGCCCACAGCGGGACACCTATGGCTACACCTTC. The V gene is TRBV13, the J gene TRBJ1-2, with D perhaps matching TRBD1 (6 bases). The CDR3 has 14 amino acids. Germline loops: CDR1 PRHDT, CDR2 FYEKMQ (reference sequence). Trimming took 5 bases from V and 4 from J, leaving 14 bases between them.